This entry lists 17 T cell receptor beta chains sequenced from one sample in a study of CD8+ T cells in alopecia areata. Sequencing relied on a cDNA template that was reverse transcribed from extracted RNA. Libraries were prepared by immunoSEQ multiplex PCR; TCRdb keeps only in-frame clonotypes and omits some of them. The data contain 150,000 to 200,000 clones, 60% of them seen just once; the ten biggest clones take up 1%. Treatment meaning: oral pan-JAK inhibitor, 5-10 mg twice daily. Here the sequenced sample was CD4+ T cells sorted from blood, taken at week 24, from a patient treated with tofacitinib. The receptors derive from a human donor with alopecia areata.

This chain uses TRBV14 with TRBJ2-3; D uncertain. The CDR3 runs to 14 residues. The V end lost 1 base, the J end lost 2 bases, and 7 bases lay between the germline ends. CDR1 is SGHDN, CDR2 FVKESK, per germline. CDR3 amino acids: CASSQVALTDTQYF. CDR3 DNA: TGTGCCAGCAGCCAAGTGGCTCTCACAGATACGCAGTATTTT.

This rearrangement joins TRBV5-4 to TRBJ2-1; D not resolved. This CDR3 spans 16 amino acids. Trimming removed 3 bases at V and 6 bases at J, with 19 bases between. The germline V gene encodes CDR1 SGHNT and CDR2 YYREEE (reference sequence). The CDR3 bases are TGTGCCAGCAGCTCGATAGACGCTAACCCCTCCAATGAGCAGTTCTTC. It yields the protein CASSSIDANPSNEQFF.

In DNA form, the CDR3 reads TGTGCCAGCAGCCCAGGGAGTAGTATTCAGTACTTC. Translating gives CASSPGSSIQYF. V usage is TRBV5-6 and J usage is TRBJ2-4, with D perhaps being TRBD1 or TRBD2 (5 bases each). The V end lost 4 bases, the J end lost 10 bases, and 12 bases lay between the germline ends. The CDR3 covers 12 residues. Looked up from germline, CDR1 is SGHDT and CDR2 is YYEEEE.

The chain has TRBV9 and TRBJ2-6; D is tentatively TRBD1 or TRBD2 (6 bases each). This CDR3 spans 16 amino acids. The V end was cut by 0 bases, the J end by 4 bases, with 11 bases between. Germline lookup yields CDR1 SGDLS and CDR2 YYNGEE. The CDR3 nucleotides are TGTGCCAGCAGCGTAGCCGGGGGCTCCGGGGCCAACGTCCTGACTTTC. The encoded protein is CASSVAGGSGANVLTF.

The rearrangement links TRBV13 to TRBJ1-1; 8 positions match TRBD1. Trimming took 7 bases from V and 5 from J; bases not matched to a gene: 6. From germline, CDR1 is PRHDT and CDR2 FYEKMQ (reference sequence). The CDR3 runs to 13 residues. This CDR3 is CASNRGTGTEAFF. CDR3 DNA sequence: TGTGCCAGCAACAGGGGGACAGGAACTGAAGCTTTCTTT.

Only one count was recorded for this clone. The V call is TRBV6-5, the J call TRBJ2-2, with a weak D call TRBD1 (6 bases). Germline V gives CDR1 MNHEY, CDR2 SVGAGI. The V end was cut by 5 bases, the J end by 7 bases, with 11 bases between. The CDR3 spans 13 residues. The CDR3 DNA follows: TGTGCCAGCAGTAGACAGGTAGACGGGGAGCTGTTTTTT. Its protein product is CASSRQVDGELFF.

This chain uses TRBV27 with TRBJ1-5, with 8 bases matching TRBD1. This CDR3 is 15 amino acids long. The trim removed 5 bases at V and 5 bases at J, leaving 8 bases unmatched. Germline V lookup: CDR1 MNHEY, CDR2 SMNVEV (reference sequence). This CDR3 reads CASSPGQGRDQPQHF. CDR3 nucleotides: TGTGCCAGCAGTCCCGGACAGGGAAGGGATCAGCCCCAGCATTTT.

The chain employs TRBV29-1 and TRBJ2-2; 9 nucleotides align to TRBD2. Trimming cost V 6 bases and J 1 base; bases outside gene matches: 6. The CDR3 totals 15 residues. CDR1 is SQVTM, CDR2 ANQGSEA, per germline. As DNA, the CDR3 is TGCAGCGTGGGAGCGGGGGGACAGAACACCGGGGAGCTGTTTTTT. As protein: CSVGAGGQNTGELFF.

V and J are TRBV2 and TRBJ2-4, with TRBD2 as a possible D gene (6 bases). CDR1 and CDR2 from the germline V gene are SNHLY and FYNNEI. The CDR3 runs 14 residues. Trimming took 6 bases from V and 5 from J, leaving 14 bases between them. The CDR3 nucleotides read TGTGCCAGCAGGGAGCGGGCAAGTCAAAACATTCAGTACTTC. Translation: CASRERASQNIQYF.

The J gene is TRBJ2-3, the V gene TRBV7-2; the match to TRBD1 covers 9 bases. Germline loops: CDR1 SGHTA, CDR2 FQGNSA. Trimming removed 5 bases from V and 4 bases from J; junction bases left unmatched: 10. This CDR3 is built from 16 residues. Written as DNA, the CDR3 is TGTGCCAGCAGCCACCAGAGGGGACAGGGCGCAGATACGCAGTATTTT. Translation: CASSHQRGQGADTQYF. The variable domain in full, completed from reference TRBV7-2 and TRBJ2-3, reads GAGVSQSPSNKVTEKGKDVELRCDPISGHTALYWYRQSLGQGLEFLIYFQGNSAPDKSGLPSDRFSAERTGGSVSTLTIQRTQQEDSAVYLCASSHQRGQGADTQYFGPGTRLTVL.

The chain recombines TRBV30 with TRBJ2-3; tentative D call: TRBD1 (7 bases). The CDR3 is made up of 14 amino acids. Germline CDR1 GTSNPN, CDR2 SVGIG (reference sequence). The ends were cut back, 5 bases at V and 2 bases at J, with 14 bases in the middle. In DNA, the CDR3 is TGTGCCTGGGCGACAGGGAGGAACACAGATACGCAGTATTTT. Protein: CAWATGRNTDTQYF. The full variable domain, in which reference TRBV30 and TRBJ2-3 provide the parts outside the CDR3, is SQTIHQWPATLVQPVGSPLSLECTVEGTSNPNLYWYRQAAGRGLQLLFYSVGIGQISSEVPQNLSASRPQDRQFILSSKKLLLSDSGFYLCAWATGRNTDTQYFGPGTRLTVL.

The rearrangement links TRBV6-6 to TRBJ2-5; 8 nucleotides align to TRBD2. Germline CDR1 reads MNHNY; CDR2 reads SVGAGI (reference sequence). The CDR3 loop spans 14 amino acids. V trimming: 2 bases; J trimming: 5 bases; junction bases outside the gene matches: 4. The CDR3 protein is CASSYQGLGETQYF. The CDR3 nucleotides read TGTGCCAGCAGTTACCAGGGACTAGGGGAGACCCAGTACTTC.

The chain couples TRBV29-1 to TRBJ1-2; unclear D gene. The V and J ends lost 2 bases and 8 bases respectively, with 15 bases between them. CDR3 length: 13 amino acids. CDR1 is SQVTM and CDR2 is ANQGSEA in the germline V gene. The CDR3 DNA sequence: TGCAGCGTTGAACGCGGGGAAGGTAAAGGCTACACCTTC. It specifies CSVERGEGKGYTF.

The CDR3 DNA reads as TGTGCCTGGAGGGCAAAGACAGGGAAGACAACTGAAGCTTTCTTT. Translation gives CAWRAKTGKTTEAFF. The rearrangement uses TRBV30 and TRBJ1-1, with TRBD1 matching over 7 bases. Losses at the gene ends were 3 bases for V and 5 bases for J; bases not matched to a gene: 12. This CDR3 region has 15 residues. Germline values: CDR1 GTSNPN, CDR2 SVGIG (reference sequence).

The chain carries TRBV29-1 and TRBJ1-2, with 9 bases matching TRBD1. Germline loops: CDR1 SQVTM, CDR2 ANQGSEA. The ends lost 3 bases at V and 4 bases at J; junction bases unmatched: 9. The CDR3 runs 15 residues. The CDR3 loop is CSVDKVQGAVYGYTF. As DNA, the CDR3 is TGCAGCGTTGATAAAGTACAGGGGGCGGTCTATGGCTACACCTTC.

The J gene is TRBJ2-7, the V gene TRBV30; 10 bases agree with TRBD1. Germline CDR1 reads GTSNPN; CDR2 reads SVGIG (reference sequence). CDR3 length: 13 residues. Trimming cost V 3 bases and J 6 bases; bases outside gene matches: 5. The DNA of the CDR3 is TGTGCCTGGAGGGGGACAGGGGCGTCCGAGCAGTACTTC. Residues: CAWRGTGASEQYF.

V usage is TRBV23-1 and J usage is TRBJ1-1; D is possibly TRBD1 (6 bases). TRBV23-1 carries the ORF label, with uncertain function. The CDR3 spans 13 residues. Trimming stripped 6 bases from V and 3 bases from J, with 11 bases between. CDR3 in DNA: TGCGCCAGCAGGACGGGGGGGCACACTGAAGCTTTCTTT. Its protein product is CASRTGGHTEAFF.